This T cell receptor (beta chain) originates from a study of T cells in Graves' hyperthyroidism and ophthalmopathy. General study results and limits: Prediction of ophthalmopathy progression came a median 6.5 months pre-onset. Most clonotypes expanded in thyroid above 0.001 were likewise present in blood.

RNA transcripts were the template for amplifying TCR beta CDR3 regions. The HTBI primer set served for first-round RT-PCR of the TCR CDR3. MiXCR was run by TCRdb on the multiplex PCR reads, yielding one entry per CDR3 protein. The repertoire consists of around 340,000 distinct CDR3 sequences, with approximately 18% occurring once and the leading ten covering 30% to 40%. Germline values: CDR1 LGHNA, CDR2 YNFKEQ. V lost 8 bases and J 4 bases, leaving 12 bases between the germline ends. The CDR3 has 13 amino acids. The table lists this clonotype with a few counts. Its antigen is still unknown. Orbital computed tomography and thyroid ultrasound, together with serum TRAb and thyroxine and clinical symptoms, were used for diagnoses. Blood was drawn at first hyperthyroidism diagnosis, before any ophthalmopathy symptoms.

This chain links TRBV4-2 with TRBJ1-3; no clear D. The specimen sequenced was blood. This clonotype was sampled from a woman in her twenties or thirties with Graves' hyperthyroidism that later progressed to Graves' ophthalmopathy. The CDR3 nucleotides read TGTGCCAGCCGGGGTGACCTGGGAAACACCATATATTTT. Its protein is CASRGDLGNTIYF.